A single sample gave rise to the 15 T cell receptor beta chains below, sequenced in a study of CD8+ T cells in alopecia areata. Reverse transcription of extracted RNA yielded cDNA, which provided the sequencing template. The method was immunoSEQ multiplex PCR; TCRdb's version includes in-frame clones alone and lacks a portion of them. The data show 150,000 to 200,000 clones, over 50% seen once. Material: CD4+ T cells sorted from blood, obtained at week 0. Every receptor here comes from a human donor with alopecia areata.

This clone was seen only a few times. This CDR3 reads CASSPGTGSYNSPLHF. DNA of the CDR3: TGTGCCAGCTCGCCCGGGACAGGGTCCTATAATTCACCCCTCCACTTT. The chain has TRBV18 and TRBJ1-6; 9 nucleotides line up with TRBD1. The CDR3 spans 16 residues. V lost 6 bases, J lost 1 base, and 4 bases stayed unmatched. Germline V gene lookup returns CDR1 KGHSH and CDR2 LQKENI.

V usage is TRBV6-5 and J usage is TRBJ2-2, with 8 bases lining up with TRBD1. V was clipped by 6 bases and J by 4 bases; unmatched bases: 7. Looked up from germline, CDR1 is MNHEY and CDR2 is SVGAGI. This CDR3 is built from 15 residues. The CDR3 spells CASRLGQAGTGELFF. DNA of the CDR3: TGTGCCAGCAGACTGGGACAGGCGGGCACCGGGGAGCTGTTTTTT.

The chain is built from TRBV10-3 and TRBJ2-1; tentatively, D is TRBD2 (6 bases). Germline CDR1 and CDR2: ENHRY and SYGVKD. The CDR3 length is 14 residues. Trimming cost V 6 bases and J 3 bases, with 12 bases left between them. The CDR3 loop reads CAISSREDYNEQFF. For the CDR3, the DNA is TGTGCCATCAGCTCCAGGGAGGACTACAATGAGCAGTTCTTC.

As regards this clone: This specimen includes other DNA sequences encoding the same CDR3. J is TRBJ2-6 and V is TRBV29-1; tentative D call: TRBD1 (6 bases). CDR3 length: 13 residues. The V end was cut by 6 bases, the J end by 0 bases, with 6 bases between. Germline V CDR1 and CDR2: SQVTM, ANQGSEA. CDR3 bases: TGCAGCGTCAGGGGCTCTGGGGCCAACGTCCTGACTTTC. Residues: CSVRGSGANVLTF.

The chain combines TRBV5-1 with TRBJ1-5, with D unclear. Between the trimmed V and J ends, which lost 4 bases and 2 bases, there was a span of 10 bases. The CDR3 runs to 14 residues. Per the germline V gene, CDR1 is SGHRS and CDR2 is YFSETQ. CDR3 DNA: TGCGCCAGCAGCCCCTATATGGGCAATCAGCCCCAGCATTTT. Translated, it gives CASSPYMGNQPQHF.

The J gene is TRBJ2-3, the V gene TRBV4-1, with D unresolved. CDR1 MGHRA and CDR2 YSYEKL come from the germline V gene. The V gene lost 3 bases and the J gene lost 4 bases, with 5 bases spanning the gap. This CDR3 has 12 amino acids. CDR3 bases: TGCGCCAGCAGCCACCCGGCAGATACGCAGTATTTT. Its translation: CASSHPADTQYF.

In this sample, this clone turned up a few times. CDR3 coding DNA: TGCAGCGCCTGGAGGGTAGACAATGAGCAGTTCTTC. This translates into CSAWRVDNEQFF. The chain carries TRBV29-1 and TRBJ2-1, with D perhaps matching TRBD2 (6 bases). The CDR3 consists of 12 residues. CDR1 is SQVTM, CDR2 ANQGSEA, per germline. The V end was cut by 7 bases, the J end by 5 bases, with 12 bases between.

The V call is TRBV4-3, the J call TRBJ2-5; no reliable D call. In germline, CDR1 is LGHNA, CDR2 YSLEER. Trimming stripped 0 bases from V and 7 bases from J, with 24 bases between. The CDR3 is 18 residues long. This chain's CDR3 is CASSQDLVVGSRVVTQYF. CDR3 DNA sequence: TGCGCCAGCAGCCAAGATCTAGTTGTTGGATCCCGGGTAGTGACCCAGTACTTC.

The CDR3 reads CASRRDRVYSNQPQHF. For the CDR3, the DNA is TGTGCCAGCAGACGGGACAGAGTATATAGCAATCAGCCCCAGCATTTT. The rearrangement uses TRBV2 and TRBJ1-5; 7 bases are shared with TRBD1. This CDR3 is built from 16 residues. Germline values: CDR1 SNHLY, CDR2 FYNNEI. The V segment lost 6 bases and the J segment 0 bases; nucleotides outside the gene matches: 8.

This chain's CDR3 is CASSVGVGNQPQHF. DNA for the CDR3: TGTGCCAGCAGTGTGGGGGTGGGCAATCAGCCCCAGCATTTT. The chain recombines TRBV6-5 with TRBJ1-5; a possible D gene is TRBD1 (5 bases). Deletions cut 5 bases from V and 2 bases from J, with 10 bases between. The CDR3 contains 14 residues. Germline CDR1 and CDR2: MNHEY and SVGAGI.

The chain uses TRBV9 and TRBJ2-1, with TRBD1 as a possible D gene (6 bases). This CDR3 has 14 residues. V was pared by 3 bases and J by 6 bases, with 13 bases between. The germline CDR1 and CDR2 sequences are SGDLS and YYNGEE. The CDR3 region is CASSGQVLSNEQFF. The CDR3 DNA is TGTGCCAGCAGCGGACAGGTCTTGAGCAATGAGCAGTTCTTC.

This chain connects TRBV30 to TRBJ1-6; 8 nucleotides match TRBD1. Germline V gene sequence: CDR1 GTSNPN, CDR2 SVGIG (reference sequence). The CDR3 consists of 16 residues. The V segment lost 2 bases and the J segment 7 bases; nucleotides outside the gene matches: 10. In DNA form, the CDR3 reads TGTGCCTGGAGTAATATAGACAGGGGCATCAATTCACCCCTCCACTTT. Protein product: CAWSNIDRGINSPLHF.

J is TRBJ1-4 and V is TRBV5-4, with no clear D. V lost 0 bases, J lost 4 bases, and 7 bases lay in between. Germline-derived CDR1 and CDR2 are SGHNT and YYREEE (reference sequence). The CDR3 runs to 14 residues. The CDR3 DNA sequence: TGTGCCAGCAGCTTGGCCAGCATTAATGAAAAACTGTTTTTT. It codes for CASSLASINEKLFF.

The table lists this clone with a few counts. The chain couples TRBV11-2 to TRBJ1-5; D gene unclear. CDR3 size: 13 residues. Trimming shortened V by 0 bases and J by 6 bases, and 6 bases separated the two germline ends. CDR1 and CDR2 (germline): SGHAT, FQNNGV. The DNA for the CDR3 is TGTGCCAGCAGCTTAGATCGGAGTCAGCCCCAGCATTTT. The encoded protein is CASSLDRSQPQHF.

The rearrangement links TRBV10-3 to TRBJ2-5; 8 nucleotides line up with TRBD2. This CDR3 contains 16 residues. The trim removed 0 bases at V and 5 bases at J, leaving 8 bases unmatched. Germline CDR1 is ENHRY and CDR2 is SYGVKD. CDR3 residues: CAISESRGAFMETQYF. As DNA, the CDR3 is TGTGCCATCAGTGAGTCGCGGGGGGCTTTCATGGAGACCCAGTACTTC.